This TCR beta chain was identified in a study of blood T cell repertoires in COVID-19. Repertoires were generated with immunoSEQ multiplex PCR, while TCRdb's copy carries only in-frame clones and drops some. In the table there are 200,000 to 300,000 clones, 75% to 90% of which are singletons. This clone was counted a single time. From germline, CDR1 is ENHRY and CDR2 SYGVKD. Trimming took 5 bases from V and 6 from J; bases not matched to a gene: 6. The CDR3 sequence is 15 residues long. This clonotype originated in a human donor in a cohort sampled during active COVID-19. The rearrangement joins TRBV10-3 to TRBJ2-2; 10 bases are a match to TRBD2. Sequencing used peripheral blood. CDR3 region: CAISPSGRSPGELFF. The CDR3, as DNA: TGTGCCATCAGTCCTAGCGGGAGATCCCCCGGGGAGCTGTTTTTT.